This TCR beta chain originates from a study of STAT5B mutations in CD4+ large granular lymphocyte leukemia. Germline CDR1 LNHDA, CDR2 SQIVND (reference sequence). Losses at the gene ends were 3 bases for V and 2 bases for J; bases not matched to a gene: 12. This CDR3 has 19 amino acids. Using immunoSEQ multiplex PCR, the repertoire was profiled, and TCRdb retains in-frame clones only, with some absent. The table has around 48,000 clones, roughly three quarters seen once. The sequenced sample consisted of CD4+ T cells from blood buffy coats. The V gene is TRBV19, the J gene TRBJ2-1, with 11 bases matching TRBD2. This clonotype was obtained from a human donor in good health. CDR3 nucleotide sequence: TGTGCCAGTAGTATCTATCCTAGCGGGGGGTCAGCCGCCTACAATGAGCAGTTCTTC. Translating it yields CASSIYPSGGSAAYNEQFF. Filled out from reference TRBV19 and TRBJ2-1, the complete variable domain reads DGGITQSPKYLFRKEGQNVTLSCEQNLNHDAMYWYRQDPGQGLRLIYYSQIVNDFQKGDIAEGYSVSREKKESFPLTVTSAQKNPTAFYLCASSIYPSGGSAAYNEQFFGPGTRLTVL.